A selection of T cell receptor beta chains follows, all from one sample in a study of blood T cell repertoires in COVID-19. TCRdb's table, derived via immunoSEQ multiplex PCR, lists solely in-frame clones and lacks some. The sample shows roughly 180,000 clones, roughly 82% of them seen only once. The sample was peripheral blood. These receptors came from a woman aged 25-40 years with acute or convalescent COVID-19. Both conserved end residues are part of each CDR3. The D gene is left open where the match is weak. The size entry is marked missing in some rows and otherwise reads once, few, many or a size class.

CDR3 DNA: TGTGCCAGCTCACCGCTCGACAGGGCAGATACGCAGTATTTT; CDR3 protein: CASSPLDRADTQYF; J gene: TRBJ2-3; clone size: -; V gene: TRBV18; D gene: TRBD1
CDR3 DNA: TGCAGCGTTGAGCTACCGTGGACAGGGTCCTACGAGCAGTACTTC; CDR3 protein: CSVELPWTGSYEQYF; J gene: TRBJ2-7; clone size: -; V gene: TRBV29-1; D gene: TRBD1
CDR3 DNA: TGTGCCAGCAGCAAAGAAACAGGGGTGAGGACTGAAGCTTTCTTT; CDR3 protein: CASSKETGVRTEAFF; J gene: TRBJ1-1; clone size: -; V gene: TRBV21-1; D gene: -
CDR3 DNA: TGTGCCAGCAGCCAAGATATTACGGGGACAAGGAGCTCCTATAATTCACCCCTCCACTTT; CDR3 protein: CASSQDITGTRSSYNSPLHF; J gene: TRBJ1-6; clone size: -; V gene: TRBV14; D gene: -
CDR3 DNA: TGTGCCAGCAGTTTAACAGGGATGAACACTGAAGCTTTCTTT; CDR3 protein: CASSLTGMNTEAFF; J gene: TRBJ1-1; clone size: -; V gene: TRBV28; D gene: -
CDR3 DNA: TGTGCCACGCACAGGGGGATGGCTGAAGCTTTCTTT; CDR3 protein: CATHRGMAEAFF; J gene: TRBJ1-1; clone size: -; V gene: TRBV28; D gene: TRBD1
CDR3 DNA: TGTGCCAGCAGCTCAAGACTTCGCCTCTCCTACGAGCAGTACTTC; CDR3 protein: CASSSRLRLSYEQYF; J gene: TRBJ2-7; clone size: -; V gene: TRBV3-1/TRBV3-2; D gene: -
CDR3 DNA: TGTGCCAGTAGTATAGTTGGGACAGGGAGTCAGCCCCAGCATTTT; CDR3 protein: CASSIVGTGSQPQHF; J gene: TRBJ1-5; clone size: -; V gene: TRBV19; D gene: TRBD1
CDR3 DNA: TGTGCCAGCAGTAGATTACAGGGGCCTGGAAACACCATATATTTT; CDR3 protein: CASSRLQGPGNTIYF; J gene: TRBJ1-3; clone size: -; V gene: TRBV6-5; D gene: TRBD1
CDR3 DNA: TGTGCCAGCAGCTTAGGGACAGGGGACACAGATACGCAGTATTTT; CDR3 protein: CASSLGTGDTDTQYF; J gene: TRBJ2-3; clone size: -; V gene: TRBV11-1; D gene: TRBD1
CDR3 DNA: TGTGCCAGTAGCACAGGGGGAAACTACGAGCAGTACTTC; CDR3 protein: CASSTGGNYEQYF; J gene: TRBJ2-7; clone size: -; V gene: TRBV6-2/TRBV6-3; D gene: TRBD1
CDR3 DNA: TGTGCCAGCAGTCTATACAACCCGGGACAGGGGGTCGGTGAGCAGTTCTTC; CDR3 protein: CASSLYNPGQGVGEQFF; J gene: TRBJ2-1; clone size: -; V gene: TRBV27; D gene: TRBD1
CDR3 DNA: TGTGCAAGTCGCTCAAGACAGGGTCGGGGACTGTTTTTT; CDR3 protein: CASRSRQGRGLFF; J gene: TRBJ1-4; clone size: once; V gene: TRBV12-2; D gene: -
CDR3 DNA: TGTGCCAGCATTAGACAGGGTAATGGGAATTCACCCCTCCACTTT; CDR3 protein: CASIRQGNGNSPLHF; J gene: TRBJ1-6; clone size: once; V gene: TRBV6-5; D gene: TRBD1
CDR3 DNA: TGCGCCAGCAGCTTCAGGAGGACTAGCGATGGGAGGGGCGAGCAGTTCTTC; CDR3 protein: CASSFRRTSDGRGEQFF; J gene: TRBJ2-1; clone size: -; V gene: TRBV5-1; D gene: TRBD2
CDR3 DNA: TGCAGTGCTCGTGAAACAGCTAACATTCAGTACTTC; CDR3 protein: CSARETANIQYF; J gene: TRBJ2-4; clone size: -; V gene: TRBV20-1; D gene: -
CDR3 DNA: TGTGCCTGGACCCGACCCGGGACAGGGGGCGGTCAGCCCCAGCATTTT; CDR3 protein: CAWTRPGTGGGQPQHF; J gene: TRBJ1-5; clone size: -; V gene: TRBV30; D gene: TRBD1
CDR3 DNA: TGTGCCAGCAGCGTAGACACGACAGCGAACACCGGGGAGCTGTTTTTT; CDR3 protein: CASSVDTTANTGELFF; J gene: TRBJ2-2; clone size: -; V gene: TRBV9; D gene: -
CDR3 DNA: TGTGCCAGCAGTGGGGACAGGTCCTACGAGCAGTACTTC; CDR3 protein: CASSGDRSYEQYF; J gene: TRBJ2-7; clone size: -; V gene: TRBV6-6; D gene: TRBD1
CDR3 DNA: TGTGCCAGCAGCTTGGGGAACAGGGTGGTAGATGAGCAGTTCTTC; CDR3 protein: CASSLGNRVVDEQFF; J gene: TRBJ2-1; clone size: -; V gene: TRBV5-4; D gene: -
CDR3 DNA: TGTGCCAGCAGTTCCCACGACAGGCCCCCCTATGGCTACACCTTC; CDR3 protein: CASSSHDRPPYGYTF; J gene: TRBJ1-2; clone size: -; V gene: TRBV27; D gene: -
CDR3 DNA: TGTGCCAGCAGCCAAGTGCGGGGGGGCCTGGATGAGCAGTTCTTC; CDR3 protein: CASSQVRGGLDEQFF; J gene: TRBJ2-1; clone size: -; V gene: TRBV3-1/TRBV3-2; D gene: TRBD2
CDR3 DNA: TGTGCCAGCAGCTTATTTCAGTTCTCTGGAAACACCATATATTTT; CDR3 protein: CASSLFQFSGNTIYF; J gene: TRBJ1-3; clone size: many; V gene: TRBV5-8; D gene: -
CDR3 DNA: TGTGCCAGCAGCCAGGCAACCGGACAGGGGAATTCACCCCTCCACTTT; CDR3 protein: CASSQATGQGNSPLHF; J gene: TRBJ1-6; clone size: -; V gene: TRBV4-2; D gene: TRBD1
CDR3 DNA: TGTGCCAGCAGCCCGGGGGACAGGGCGGCCGGGGAGCTGTTTTTT; CDR3 protein: CASSPGDRAAGELFF; J gene: TRBJ2-2; clone size: -; V gene: TRBV5-4; D gene: TRBD1
CDR3 DNA: TGTGCCAGCTCACCGCTACGGGGTAATGGAAACACCATATATTTT; CDR3 protein: CASSPLRGNGNTIYF; J gene: TRBJ1-3; clone size: -; V gene: TRBV18; D gene: -
CDR3 DNA: TGTGCCAGCAGTCGCCCCCCAGGTACCAATGAAAAACTGTTTTTT; CDR3 protein: CASSRPPGTNEKLFF; J gene: TRBJ1-4; clone size: -; V gene: TRBV28; D gene: -
CDR3 DNA: TGTGCCAGCAGCTCAAGGACAGACCAAGAGACCCAGTACTTC; CDR3 protein: CASSSRTDQETQYF; J gene: TRBJ2-5; clone size: -; V gene: TRBV5-4; D gene: -